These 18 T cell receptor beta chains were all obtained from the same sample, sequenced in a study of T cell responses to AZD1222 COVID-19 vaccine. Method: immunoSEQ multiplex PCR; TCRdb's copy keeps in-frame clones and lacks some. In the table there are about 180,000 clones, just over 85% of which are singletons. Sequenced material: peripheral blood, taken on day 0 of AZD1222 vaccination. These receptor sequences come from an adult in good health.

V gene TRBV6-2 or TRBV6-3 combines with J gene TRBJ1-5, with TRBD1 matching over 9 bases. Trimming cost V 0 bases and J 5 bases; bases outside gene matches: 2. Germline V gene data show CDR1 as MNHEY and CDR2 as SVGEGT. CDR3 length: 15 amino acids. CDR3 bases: TGTGCCAGCAGTTACTCGGACAGGGGACATCAGCCCCAGCATTTT. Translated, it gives CASSYSDRGHQPQHF.

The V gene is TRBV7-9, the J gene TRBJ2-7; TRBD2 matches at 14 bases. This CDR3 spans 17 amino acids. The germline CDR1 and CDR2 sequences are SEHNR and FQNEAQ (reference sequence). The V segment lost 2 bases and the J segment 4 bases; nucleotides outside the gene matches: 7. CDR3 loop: CASSLQLGTSGSYEQYF. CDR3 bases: TGTGCCAGCAGCTTACAGCTGGGGACTAGCGGGAGTTACGAGCAGTACTTC. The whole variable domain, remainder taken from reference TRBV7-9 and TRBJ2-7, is DTGVSQNPRHKITKRGQNVTFRCDPISEHNRLYWYRQTLGQGPEFLTYFQNEAQLEKSRLLSDRFSAERPKGSFSTLEIQRTEQGDSAMYLCASSLQLGTSGSYEQYFGPGTRLTVT.

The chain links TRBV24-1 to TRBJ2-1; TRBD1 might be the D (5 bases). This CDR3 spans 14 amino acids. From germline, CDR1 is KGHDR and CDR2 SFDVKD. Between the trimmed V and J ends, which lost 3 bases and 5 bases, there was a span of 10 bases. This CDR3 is CATSDQDKDNEQFF. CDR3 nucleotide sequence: TGTGCCACCAGTGATCAGGACAAAGACAATGAGCAGTTCTTC.

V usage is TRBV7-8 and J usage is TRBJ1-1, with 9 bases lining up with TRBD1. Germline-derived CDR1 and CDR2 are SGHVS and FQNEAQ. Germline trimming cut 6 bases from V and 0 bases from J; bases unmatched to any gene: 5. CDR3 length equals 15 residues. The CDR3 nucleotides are TGTGCCAGCAGACCAGGGACAGGGCTGAACACTGAAGCTTTCTTT. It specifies CASRPGTGLNTEAFF.

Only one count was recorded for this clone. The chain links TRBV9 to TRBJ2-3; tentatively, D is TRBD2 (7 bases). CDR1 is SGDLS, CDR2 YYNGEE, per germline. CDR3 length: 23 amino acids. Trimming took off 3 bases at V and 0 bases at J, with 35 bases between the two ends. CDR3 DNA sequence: TGTGCCAGCAGCGCCCCACAGGGACCTAGCGGTCCCCCCCGGGGGTCTAGCACAGATACGCAGTATTTT. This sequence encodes CASSAPQGPSGPPRGSSTDTQYF.

This chain's CDR3 is CASSLVRGLGGYTF. Here the CDR3 DNA reads TGTGCCAGCAGCCTAGTCAGGGGGCTAGGTGGCTACACCTTC. This chain connects TRBV7-9 to TRBJ1-2, with 8 bases lining up with TRBD1. The germline gives CDR1 SEHNR, CDR2 FQNEAQ (reference sequence). CDR3 size: 14 residues. The V segment lost 5 bases and the J segment 7 bases; nucleotides outside the gene matches: 9.

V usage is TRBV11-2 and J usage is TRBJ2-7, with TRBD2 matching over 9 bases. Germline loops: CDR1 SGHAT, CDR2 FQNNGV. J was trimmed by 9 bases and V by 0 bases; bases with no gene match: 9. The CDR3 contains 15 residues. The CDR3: CASSLEGAGTSRQYF. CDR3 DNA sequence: TGTGCCAGCAGCTTAGAGGGGGCCGGGACTAGCCGGCAGTACTTC.

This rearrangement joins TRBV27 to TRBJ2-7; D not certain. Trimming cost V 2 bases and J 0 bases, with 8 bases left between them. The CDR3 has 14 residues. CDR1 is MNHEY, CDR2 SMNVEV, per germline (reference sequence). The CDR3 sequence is CASSLVGNSYEQYF. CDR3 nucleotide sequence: TGTGCCAGCAGTTTAGTGGGAAACTCCTACGAGCAGTACTTC.

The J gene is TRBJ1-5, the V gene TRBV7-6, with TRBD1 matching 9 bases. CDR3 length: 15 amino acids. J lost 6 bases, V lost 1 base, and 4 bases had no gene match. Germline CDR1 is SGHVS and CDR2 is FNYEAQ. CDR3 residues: CASSLGGQGFQPQHF. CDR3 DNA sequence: TGTGCCAGCAGCTTAGGGGGACAGGGATTTCAGCCCCAGCATTTT.

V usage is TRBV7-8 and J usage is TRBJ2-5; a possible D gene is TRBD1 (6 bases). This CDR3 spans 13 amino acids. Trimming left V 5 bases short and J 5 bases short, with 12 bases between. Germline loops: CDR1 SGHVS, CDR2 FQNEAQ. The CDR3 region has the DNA TGTGCCAGCAGCCTTGGACAGCTCGAGACCCAGTACTTC. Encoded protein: CASSLGQLETQYF. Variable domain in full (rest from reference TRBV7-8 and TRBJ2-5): GAGVSQSPRYKVAKRGQDVALRCDPISGHVSLFWYQQALGQGPEFLTYFQNEAQLDKSGLPSDRFFAERPEGSVSTLKIQRTQQEDSAVYLCASSLGQLETQYFGPGTRLLVL.

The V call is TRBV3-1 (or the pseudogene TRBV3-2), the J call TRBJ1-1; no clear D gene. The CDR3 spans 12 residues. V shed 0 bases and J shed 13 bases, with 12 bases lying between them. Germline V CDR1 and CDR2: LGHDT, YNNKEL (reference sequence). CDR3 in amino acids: CASSQDNVKGFF. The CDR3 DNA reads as TGTGCCAGCAGCCAAGATAACGTTAAGGGTTTCTTT.

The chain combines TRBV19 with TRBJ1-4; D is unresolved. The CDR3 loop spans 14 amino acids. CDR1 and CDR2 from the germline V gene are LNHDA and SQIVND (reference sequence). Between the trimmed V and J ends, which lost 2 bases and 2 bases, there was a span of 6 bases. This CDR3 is CASSIRRTNEKLFF. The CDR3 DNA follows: TGTGCCAGTAGTATAAGGAGGACTAATGAAAAACTGTTTTTT.

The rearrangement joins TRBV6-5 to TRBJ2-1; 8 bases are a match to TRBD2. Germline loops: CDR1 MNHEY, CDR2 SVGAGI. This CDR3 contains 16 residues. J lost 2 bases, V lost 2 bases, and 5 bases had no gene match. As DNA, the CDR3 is TGTGCCAGCAGTTACGTAGCGGGGATAGCCTACAATGAGCAGTTCTTC. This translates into CASSYVAGIAYNEQFF.

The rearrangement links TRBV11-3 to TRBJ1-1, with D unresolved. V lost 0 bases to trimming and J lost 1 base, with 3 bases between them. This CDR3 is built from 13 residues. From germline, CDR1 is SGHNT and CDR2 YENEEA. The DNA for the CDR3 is TGTGCCAGCAGCTTAGAGAGGAACACTGAAGCTTTCTTT. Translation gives CASSLERNTEAFF.

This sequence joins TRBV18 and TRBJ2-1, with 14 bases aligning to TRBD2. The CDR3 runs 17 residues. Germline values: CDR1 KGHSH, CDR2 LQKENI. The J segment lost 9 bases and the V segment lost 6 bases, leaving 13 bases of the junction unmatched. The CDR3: CASSPAAGTSGRSEQFF. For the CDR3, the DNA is TGTGCCAGCTCGCCTGCGGCGGGGACTAGCGGGAGATCTGAGCAGTTCTTC. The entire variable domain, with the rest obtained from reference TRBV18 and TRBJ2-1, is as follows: NAGVMQNPRHLVRRRGQEARLRCSPMKGHSHVYWYRQLPEEGLKFMVYLQKENIIDESGMPKERFSAEFPKEGPSILRIQQVVRGDSAAYFCASSPAAGTSGRSEQFFGPGTRLTVL.

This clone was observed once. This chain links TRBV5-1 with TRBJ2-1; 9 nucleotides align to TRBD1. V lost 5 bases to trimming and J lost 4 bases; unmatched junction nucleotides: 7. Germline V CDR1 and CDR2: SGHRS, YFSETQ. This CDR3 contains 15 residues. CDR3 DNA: TGCGCCAGCAGGCAACCGGGACAGGGATACAATGAGCAGTTCTTC. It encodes CASRQPGQGYNEQFF.

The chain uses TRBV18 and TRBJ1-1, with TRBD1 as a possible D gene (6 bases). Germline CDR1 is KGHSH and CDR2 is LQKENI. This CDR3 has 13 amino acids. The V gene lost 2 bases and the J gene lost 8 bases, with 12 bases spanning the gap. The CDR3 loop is CASSPRAGEEAFF. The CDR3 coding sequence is TGTGCCAGCTCACCAAGGGCAGGGGAGGAAGCTTTCTTT. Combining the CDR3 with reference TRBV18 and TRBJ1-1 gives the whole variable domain NAGVMQNPRHLVRRRGQEARLRCSPMKGHSHVYWYRQLPEEGLKFMVYLQKENIIDESGMPKERFSAEFPKEGPSILRIQQVVRGDSAAYFCASSPRAGEEAFFGQGTRLTVV.

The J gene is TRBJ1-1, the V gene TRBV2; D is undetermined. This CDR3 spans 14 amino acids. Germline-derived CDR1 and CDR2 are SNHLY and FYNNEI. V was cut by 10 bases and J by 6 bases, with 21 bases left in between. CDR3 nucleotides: TGTGCCAATCCGGTCCCCTCCACTGAGGCTGAAGCTTTCTTT. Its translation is CANPVPSTEAEAFF. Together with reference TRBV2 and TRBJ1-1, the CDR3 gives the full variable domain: EPEVTQTPSHQVTQMGQEVILRCVPISNHLYFYWYRQILGQKVEFLVSFYNNEISEKSEIFDDQFSVERPDGSNFTLKIRSTKLEDSAMYFCANPVPSTEAEAFFGQGTRLTVV.